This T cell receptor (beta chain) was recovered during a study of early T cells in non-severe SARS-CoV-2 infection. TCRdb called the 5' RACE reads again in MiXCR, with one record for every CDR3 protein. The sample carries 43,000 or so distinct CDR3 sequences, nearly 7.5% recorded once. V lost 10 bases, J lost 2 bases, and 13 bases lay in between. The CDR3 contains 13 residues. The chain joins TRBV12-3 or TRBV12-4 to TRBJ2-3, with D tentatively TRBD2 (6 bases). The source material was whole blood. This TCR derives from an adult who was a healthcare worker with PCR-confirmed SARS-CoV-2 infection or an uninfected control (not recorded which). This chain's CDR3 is CATGTPATDTQYF. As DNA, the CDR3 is TGTGCCACCGGGACTCCTGCCACAGATACGCAGTATTTT.